A single sample gave rise to the 21 T cell receptor beta chains below, sequenced in a study of T-cell memory formation after mild COVID-19. TCRdb fed the 5' RACE reads into MiXCR, producing one record per CDR3 protein. Of about 210,000 distinct CDR3 sequences detected, approximately 10% appear once; the ten largest clones hold around 2.9%. Sequenced material: PBMCs or a T cell subset sorted from them (not recorded which). These receptors all come from a man younger than 35 who had mild COVID-19 (a few samples of this study predate the infection). Cell type and time point are not known.

The table lists this clonotype with a few counts. This sequence joins TRBV9 and TRBJ2-1; D is ambiguous. The germline gives CDR1 SGDLS, CDR2 YYNGEE. This CDR3 contains 13 residues. V shed 4 bases and J shed 3 bases, with 8 bases lying between them. DNA for the CDR3: TGTGCCAGCAGCTGGAATATCTACAATGAGCAGTTCTTC. It encodes CASSWNIYNEQFF.

This clonotype was recorded at least ten times. The rearrangement joins TRBV5-1 to TRBJ2-2, with D unresolved. This CDR3 is built from 13 residues. Germline assignment: CDR1 SGHRS and CDR2 YFSETQ. Trimming took off 5 bases at V and 1 base at J, with 6 bases between the two ends. As DNA, the CDR3 is TGCGCCAGCAGAGTCCGGAACACCGGGGAGCTGTTTTTT. It translates to CASRVRNTGELFF.

V is TRBV7-9 and J is TRBJ2-1; D is perhaps TRBD2 (6 bases). From germline, CDR1 is SEHNR and CDR2 FQNEAQ (reference sequence). Trimming stripped 9 bases from V and 4 bases from J, with 19 bases between. The CDR3 runs to 15 residues. As DNA, the CDR3 is TGTGCCAGTACACCCCTAGCGATCGAGTACAATGAGCAGTTCTTC. Translating gives CASTPLAIEYNEQFF.

The chain joins TRBV7-2 to TRBJ1-1; D ambiguous. Germline CDR1 is SGHTA and CDR2 is FQGNSA. This CDR3 comprises 12 residues. The V gene lost 3 bases and the J gene lost 4 bases, with 6 bases spanning the gap. The CDR3 sequence: CASSFQSTEAFF. Written as DNA, the CDR3 is TGTGCCAGCAGCTTTCAGTCCACTGAAGCTTTCTTT.

In this sample, this clonotype turned up many times. V is TRBV12-3 or TRBV12-4 and J is TRBJ1-2; no definite D call. CDR3 length equals 14 residues. With 1 base removed from V and 1 base from J, the gap between germline ends came to 7 bases. The CDR3, as DNA: TGTGCCAGCAGTTTAGGAGGTGGTAACTATGGCTACACCTTC. It is translated as CASSLGGGNYGYTF.

This sequence joins TRBV3-1 and TRBJ2-3; D uncertain. Per germline, CDR1 LGHDT and CDR2 YNNKEL (reference sequence). The CDR3 length is 13 residues. V lost 4 bases to trimming and J lost 9 bases, with 14 bases between them. The DNA for the CDR3 is TGTGCCAGCAGCCCATACGAGACCGGGACGCAGTATTTT. Amino acids: CASSPYETGTQYF.

This clonotype was picked up many times. This chain links TRBV7-2 with TRBJ1-2; the D gene is possibly TRBD1 (5 bases). This CDR3 spans 14 amino acids. Germline CDR1 and CDR2: SGHTA and FQGNSA. V gave up 4 bases and J gave up 0 bases, with 9 bases separating them. The CDR3 sequence: CASSYTGSNYGYTF. Written as DNA, the CDR3 is TGTGCCAGCAGCTACACAGGATCTAACTATGGCTACACCTTC.

The chain links TRBV12-3 or TRBV12-4 to TRBJ1-2, with TRBD1 identical over 7 bases. This CDR3 spans 14 amino acids. Trimming at V came to 6 bases and at J to 7 bases, leaving 11 bases not matched to a gene. The CDR3 region is CASRKNRGESGYTF. The CDR3 DNA reads as TGTGCCAGCAGAAAGAACAGGGGCGAGTCTGGCTACACCTTC.

This clonotype showed up many times. The V call is TRBV5-1, the J call TRBJ2-3; 8 bases align to TRBD2. Unmatched junction bases numbered 13, after V lost 4 bases and J lost 6 bases. This CDR3 is 16 amino acids long. Germline CDR1 SGHRS, CDR2 YFSETQ. CDR3 in DNA: TGCGCCAGCAGCCTCCAGAGCGGGGGTGCCCTCGATACGCAGTATTTT. Amino acid sequence: CASSLQSGGALDTQYF. The full variable domain, in which reference TRBV5-1 and TRBJ2-3 provide the parts outside the CDR3, is KAGVTQTPRYLIKTRGQQVTLSCSPISGHRSVSWYQQTPGQGLQFLFEYFSETQRNKGNFPGRFSGRQFSNSRSEMNVSTLELGDSALYLCASSLQSGGALDTQYFGPGTRLTVL.

This chain connects TRBV9 to TRBJ2-1; D is ambiguous. Germline lookup yields CDR1 SGDLS and CDR2 YYNGEE. The CDR3 extends over 15 amino acids. Deletions cut 7 bases from V and 2 bases from J, with 16 bases between. CDR3: CASPLGTGTYNEQFF. DNA for the CDR3: TGTGCCAGCCCCCTTGGAACGGGCACCTACAATGAGCAGTTCTTC.

The chain has TRBV6-5 and TRBJ2-5; the match to TRBD1 covers 10 bases. V was clipped by 0 bases and J by 7 bases; unmatched bases: 8. CDR3 length equals 16 residues. The germline CDR1 and CDR2 sequences are MNHEY and SVGAGI. CDR3 DNA: TGTGCCAGCAGTTACTCCTGGACAGGGGGGGGAGGGACCCAGTACTTC. This encodes CASSYSWTGGGGTQYF.

The chain employs TRBV6-6 and TRBJ1-2; 7 nucleotides align to TRBD1. V shed 7 bases, J shed 8 bases, and the junction held 10 bases outside the gene matches. The CDR3 sequence is 13 residues long. Germline loops: CDR1 MNHNY, CDR2 SVGAGI (reference sequence). CDR3 sequence: CASTEDRRKGYTF. CDR3 coding DNA: TGTGCCAGCACCGAGGACAGGAGGAAGGGCTACACCTTC.

The chain couples TRBV30 to TRBJ2-7; possibly TRBD2 for D (6 bases). CDR1 and CDR2 from the germline V gene are GTSNPN and SVGIG (reference sequence). The CDR3 contains 15 residues. The germline V and J ends were trimmed by 2 bases and 6 bases, with 20 bases remaining between them. The CDR3 DNA reads as TGTGCCTGGAGTCCTCCGGGACTTCATACTTCCGAGCAGTACTTC. Translation gives CAWSPPGLHTSEQYF.

This clonotype was recorded many times. V gene TRBV5-1 combines with J gene TRBJ2-5, with 8 positions matching TRBD1. Trimming removed 3 bases from V and 4 bases from J; junction bases left unmatched: 5. From germline, CDR1 is SGHRS and CDR2 YFSETQ. The CDR3 contains 14 residues. CDR3 in amino acids: CASSYDRGLETQYF. CDR3 sequence (DNA): TGCGCCAGCAGCTACGACAGGGGACTAGAGACCCAGTACTTC.

Only a few counts were recorded for this clonotype. The chain uses TRBV27 and TRBJ2-3, with D unclear. V gave up 6 bases and J gave up 1 base, with 11 bases separating them. The V gene's germline CDR1 is MNHEY and CDR2 SMNVEV (reference sequence). This CDR3 has 14 amino acids. The CDR3 DNA reads TGTGCCAGCAGACCAGACGGTGGCACAGATACGCAGTATTTT. It is translated as CASRPDGGTDTQYF.

The J gene is TRBJ2-7, the V gene TRBV10-3; D ambiguous. The V gene lost 7 bases and the J gene lost 3 bases, with 16 bases spanning the gap. The germline CDR1 and CDR2 sequences are ENHRY and SYGVKD. This CDR3 is 14 amino acids long. In DNA form, the CDR3 reads TGTGCCATCACCCAAGGCGTCGGAAGCTACGAGCAGTACTTC. Protein product: CAITQGVGSYEQYF.

The chain recombines TRBV24-1 with TRBJ1-1; unclear D gene. Between the trimmed V and J ends, which lost 5 bases and 3 bases, there was a span of 9 bases. The CDR3 loop spans 13 amino acids. Germline loops: CDR1 KGHDR, CDR2 SFDVKD. The CDR3 is CATSAGEDTEAFF. The CDR3 DNA sequence: TGTGCCACCAGTGCCGGGGAGGACACTGAAGCTTTCTTT.

This clonotype was counted ten times or more. CDR3 in amino acids: CASSPGADTQYF. CDR3 bases: TGCGCCAGCAGCCCAGGCGCAGATACGCAGTATTTT. The genes are TRBV5-1 and TRBJ2-3; D ambiguous. The germline V gene has CDR1 SGHRS and CDR2 YFSETQ. V shed 4 bases and J shed 4 bases, with 7 bases lying between them. The CDR3 has 12 amino acids.

The chain combines TRBV4-2 with TRBJ2-2; no clear D gene. The CDR3 loop spans 15 amino acids. Germline assignment: CDR1 LGHNA and CDR2 YNFKEQ. Trimming cost V 0 bases and J 6 bases, with 11 bases left between them. The CDR3 protein is CASSQDFVAPGELFF. CDR3 nucleotides: TGTGCCAGCAGCCAAGATTTCGTGGCCCCCGGGGAGCTGTTTTTT.

In its sample, this clonotype was seen a few times. CDR3 nucleotide sequence: TGCGCCAGCAGCCAAACCTGGGGGACAGGGGTACAAGAGACCCAGTACTTC. Its protein is CASSQTWGTGVQETQYF. The genes are TRBV4-3 and TRBJ2-5; 10 nucleotides match TRBD1. The J segment lost 2 bases and the V segment lost 2 bases, leaving 8 bases of the junction unmatched. CDR3 length equals 17 residues. CDR1 and CDR2 (germline): LGHNA, YSLEER.

The chain has TRBV29-1 and TRBJ1-5; D unclear. The CDR3 runs 14 residues. The germline V gene encodes CDR1 SQVTM and CDR2 ANQGSEA. V was cut by 4 bases and J by 0 bases, with 10 bases left in between. CDR3 nucleotides: TGCAGCGTTGTTGACGGCTTTAGCAATCAGCCCCAGCATTTT. Translating gives CSVVDGFSNQPQHF.